This T cell receptor beta chain appears in the sequencing data of a study of blood T cell repertoires in COVID-19 (dated by TCRdb to the early 2020s). Some background on the complete study: The collaborator samples originated in the United States, Italy and Spain and spanned the acute and convalescent phases of COVID-19. A freely available public database, intended as a resource for researchers studying the immune response to SARS-CoV-2, is where the repertoires were released. Deeply sampled blood TCRbeta repertoires from subjects exposed to, actively infected with, or recovered from COVID-19 were included in the dataset. Samples were obtained from the ongoing ImmuneRACE study (first 160 participants) and from over 1,000 subjects provided by 6 global collaborators. Where available, HLA class I and class II types were taken from metadata supplied by the sample provider and were not determined by assay-based typing. The material from the prospective study consisted of cDNA or gDNA derived from T cells, B-cell-depleted T cells, or PBMCs. Sample metadata almost always included a de-identified subject ID, COVID-19 status, age in years and sex.

What the research found in general, with its limitations: The amount of clinical and demographic metadata varied by source and participant and was provided uncurated.

Participants in the prospective study were aged roughly 18 to 89 years, lived in 20 to 30 United States geographic areas, and enrolled through a virtual design. To assign participants to cohorts, the prospective study relied on clinical history that participants themselves reported in a screening survey and a study questionnaire. For ImmuneRACE Cohort 3, a participant was defined as recovered based on two consecutive negative NP/OP PCR tests, clearance by a healthcare professional, or resolution of symptoms. In the prospective study, mobile phlebotomists collected whole blood, serum and a nasopharyngeal or oropharyngeal swab from each participant. Over an approximately 2-month period, participants in the prospective study had the option of providing additional blood draws and questionnaires. Blood samples from the prospective study were shipped frozen or at room temperature prior to DNA extraction.

The immunoSEQ Assay, a bias-controlled multiplex PCR, was used to amplify TCRbeta CDR3 regions from genomic DNA. The authors' analysis ran thus. Within the assay, amplification of reference gene primers was used to estimate how many nucleated cells each sample contained. To quantify the absolute abundance of each unique TCRbeta CDR3 rearrangement, sequence reads were collapsed and filtered. Productive Simpson clonality was computed per sample as the square root of Simpson's diversity index over productive rearrangements. TCRdb carries this immuneACCESS record with in-frame sequences only. Its versions omit some clonotypes, under half of them owing to an unresolved V gene in the studies checked, with the rest unexplained. V, J and clone size were drawn from that table, and D and trimming were deduced from the DNA. Here the sample has under 300,000 clones; roughly 87% occur a single time. The ten largest clones represent around 1% of the sample.

A remark on this clone: Its antigen target is currently unknown. No base quality information exists; no much larger clone differs at one position.

Including cysteine and phenylalanine, the CDR3 has 14 amino acids. The CDR3 DNA has 42 bases and is translated from base 1. For CDR1 and CDR2, the germline V gene lists SNHLY and FYNNEI. Trimming at the junction amounts to 7 bases on V and 6 bases on J, and the germline ends lie 15 bases apart. The sequenced material came from PBMCs or T cells enriched from blood (not recorded which). This receptor was obtained from a woman aged 25 to 39 who had recovered from COVID-19. Recombination joined TRBV2 with TRBJ1-4; a weak D assignment points to TRBD1 (6 bases agree). The DNA reads TGTGCCAGCACCGAGGGGGGGTGGGATGAAAAACTGTTTTTT. It is translated as CASTEGGWDEKLFF.